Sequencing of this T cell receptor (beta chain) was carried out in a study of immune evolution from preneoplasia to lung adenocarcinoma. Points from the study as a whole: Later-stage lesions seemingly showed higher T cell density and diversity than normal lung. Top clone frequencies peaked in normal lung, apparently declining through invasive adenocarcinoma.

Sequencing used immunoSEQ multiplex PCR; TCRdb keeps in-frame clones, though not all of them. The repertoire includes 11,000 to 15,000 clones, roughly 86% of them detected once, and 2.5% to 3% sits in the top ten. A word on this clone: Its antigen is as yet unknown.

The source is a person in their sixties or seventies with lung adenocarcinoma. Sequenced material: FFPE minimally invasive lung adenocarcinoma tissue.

The CDR3 is CASSYGGTNTEAFF. In DNA form, the CDR3 reads TGTGCCAGCAGTTACGGTGGGACGAACACTGAAGCTTTCTTT. The chain links TRBV6-5 to TRBJ1-1; D might be TRBD1 (5 bases). This CDR3 is built from 14 residues. V was pared by 2 bases and J by 1 base, with 8 bases between. CDR1 and CDR2 from the germline V gene are MNHEY and SVGAGI.